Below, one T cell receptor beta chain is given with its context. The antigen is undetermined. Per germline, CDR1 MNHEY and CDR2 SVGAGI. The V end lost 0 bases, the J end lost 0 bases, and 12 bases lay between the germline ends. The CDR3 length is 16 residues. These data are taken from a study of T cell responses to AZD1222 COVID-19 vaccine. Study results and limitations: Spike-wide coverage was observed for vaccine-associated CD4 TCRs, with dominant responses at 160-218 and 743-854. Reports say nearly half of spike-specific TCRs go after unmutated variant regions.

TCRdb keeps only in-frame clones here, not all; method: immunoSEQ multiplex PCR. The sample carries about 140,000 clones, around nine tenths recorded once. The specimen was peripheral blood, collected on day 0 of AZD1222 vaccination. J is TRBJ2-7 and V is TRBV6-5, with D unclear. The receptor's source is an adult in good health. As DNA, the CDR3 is TGTGCCAGCAGTTACTCGATGATTTACAGCTCCTACGAGCAGTACTTC. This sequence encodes CASSYSMIYSSYEQYF.